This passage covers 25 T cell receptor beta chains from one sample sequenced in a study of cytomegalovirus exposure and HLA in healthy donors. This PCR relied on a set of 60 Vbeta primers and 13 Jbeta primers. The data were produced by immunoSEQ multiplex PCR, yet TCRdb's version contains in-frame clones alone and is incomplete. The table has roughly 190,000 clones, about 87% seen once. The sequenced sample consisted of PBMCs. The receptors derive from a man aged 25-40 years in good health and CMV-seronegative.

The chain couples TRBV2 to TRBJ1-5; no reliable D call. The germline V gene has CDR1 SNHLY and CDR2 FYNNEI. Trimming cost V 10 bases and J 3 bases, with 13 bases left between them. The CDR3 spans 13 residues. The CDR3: CATVSGYNQPQHF. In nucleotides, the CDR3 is TGTGCCACCGTTTCAGGTTACAATCAGCCCCAGCATTTT.

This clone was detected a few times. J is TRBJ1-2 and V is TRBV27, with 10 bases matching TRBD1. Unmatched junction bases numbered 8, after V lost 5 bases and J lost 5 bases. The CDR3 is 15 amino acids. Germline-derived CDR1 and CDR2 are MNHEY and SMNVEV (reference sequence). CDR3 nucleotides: TGTGCCAGCAGTGCAGGGACAGGGGCGCGGTATGGCTACACCTTC. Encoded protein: CASSAGTGARYGYTF.

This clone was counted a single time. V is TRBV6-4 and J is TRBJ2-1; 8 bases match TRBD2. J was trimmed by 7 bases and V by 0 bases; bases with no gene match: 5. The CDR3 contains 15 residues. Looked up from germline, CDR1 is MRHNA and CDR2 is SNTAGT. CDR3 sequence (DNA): TGTGCCAGCAGTGACTCTAGCGGGATTAGGAATGAGCAGTTCTTC. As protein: CASSDSSGIRNEQFF.

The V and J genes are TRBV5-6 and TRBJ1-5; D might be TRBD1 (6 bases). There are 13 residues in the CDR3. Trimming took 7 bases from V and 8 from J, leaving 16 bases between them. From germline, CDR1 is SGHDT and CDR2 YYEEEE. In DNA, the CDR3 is TGTGCCAGCTCCGTGGGGCAGGGGAAGCCCCAGCATTTT. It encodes CASSVGQGKPQHF.

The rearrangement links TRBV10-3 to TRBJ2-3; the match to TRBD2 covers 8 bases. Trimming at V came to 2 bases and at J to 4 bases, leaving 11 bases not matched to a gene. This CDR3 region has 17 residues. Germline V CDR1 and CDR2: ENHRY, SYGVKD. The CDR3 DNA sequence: TGTGCCATCAGTGAGGGGGGAGGCGGGAGGATCGCAGATACGCAGTATTTT. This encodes CAISEGGGGRIADTQYF.

The CDR3 here is CSVTRTVNEQFF. The CDR3 nucleotides are TGCAGCGTCACCCGGACAGTCAATGAGCAGTTCTTC. The V gene is TRBV29-1, the J gene TRBJ2-1; a possible D gene is TRBD1 (6 bases). CDR3 length: 12 residues. V gave up 6 bases and J gave up 6 bases, with 12 bases separating them. Germline V gene sequence: CDR1 SQVTM, CDR2 ANQGSEA.

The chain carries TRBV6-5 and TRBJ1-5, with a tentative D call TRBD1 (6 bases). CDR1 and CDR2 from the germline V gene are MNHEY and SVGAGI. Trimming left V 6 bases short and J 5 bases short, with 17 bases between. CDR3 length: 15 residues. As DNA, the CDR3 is TGTGCCAGCAGACAGGGTTTCGACCGGCATCAGCCCCAGCATTTT. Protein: CASRQGFDRHQPQHF.

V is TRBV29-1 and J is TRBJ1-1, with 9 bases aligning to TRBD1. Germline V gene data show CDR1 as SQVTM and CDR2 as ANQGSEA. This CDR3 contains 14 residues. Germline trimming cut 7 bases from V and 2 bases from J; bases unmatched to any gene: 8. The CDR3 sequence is CSGGTGFGNTEAFF. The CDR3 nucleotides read TGCAGCGGGGGGACAGGGTTTGGTAACACTGAAGCTTTCTTT.

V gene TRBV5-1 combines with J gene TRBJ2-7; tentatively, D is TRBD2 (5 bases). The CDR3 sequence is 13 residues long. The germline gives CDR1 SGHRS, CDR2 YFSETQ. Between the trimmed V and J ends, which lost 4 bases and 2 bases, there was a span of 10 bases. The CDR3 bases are TGCGCCAGCAGCCGTGGAGGCCCCTACGAGCAGTACTTC. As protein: CASSRGGPYEQYF.

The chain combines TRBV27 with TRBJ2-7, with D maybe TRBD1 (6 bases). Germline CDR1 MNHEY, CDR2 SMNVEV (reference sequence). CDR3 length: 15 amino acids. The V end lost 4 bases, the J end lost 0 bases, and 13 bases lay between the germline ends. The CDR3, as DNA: TGTGCCAGCAGTTCGGTACAGGGTCCCTCCTACGAGCAGTACTTC. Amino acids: CASSSVQGPSYEQYF.

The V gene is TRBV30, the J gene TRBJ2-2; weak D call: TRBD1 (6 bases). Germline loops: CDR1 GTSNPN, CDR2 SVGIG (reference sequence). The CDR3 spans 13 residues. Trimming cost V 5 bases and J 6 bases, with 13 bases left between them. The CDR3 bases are TGTGCCTGGGGTTCAGGGGATGCCGGGGAGCTGTTTTTT. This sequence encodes CAWGSGDAGELFF.

The CDR3 sequence is CASERTAMNEQFF. CDR3 coding DNA: TGTGCCAGCGAACGGACAGCGATGAATGAGCAGTTCTTC. The rearrangement uses TRBV7-9 and TRBJ2-1; possible D gene TRBD1, 6 bases. This CDR3 contains 13 residues. CDR1 is SEHNR, CDR2 FQNEAQ, per germline (reference sequence). The V end lost 8 bases, the J end lost 7 bases, and 15 bases lay between the germline ends.

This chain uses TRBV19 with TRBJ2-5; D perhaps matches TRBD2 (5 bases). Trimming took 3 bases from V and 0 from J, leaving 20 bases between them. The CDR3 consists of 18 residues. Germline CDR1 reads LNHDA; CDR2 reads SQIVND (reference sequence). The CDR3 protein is CASSMGLEAQRYQETQYF. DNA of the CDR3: TGTGCCAGTAGTATGGGGTTGGAGGCCCAGAGGTACCAAGAGACCCAGTACTTC.

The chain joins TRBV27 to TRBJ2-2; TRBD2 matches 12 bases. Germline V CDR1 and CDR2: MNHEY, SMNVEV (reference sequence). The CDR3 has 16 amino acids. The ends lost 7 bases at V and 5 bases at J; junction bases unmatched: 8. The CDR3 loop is CASTLLAGGGTGELFF. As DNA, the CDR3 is TGTGCCAGCACCCTACTAGCGGGGGGTGGTACCGGGGAGCTGTTTTTT.

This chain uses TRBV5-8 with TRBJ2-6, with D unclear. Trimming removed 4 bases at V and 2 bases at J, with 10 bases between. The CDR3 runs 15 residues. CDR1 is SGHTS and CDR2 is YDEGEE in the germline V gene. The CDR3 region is CASSVRRAGANVLTF. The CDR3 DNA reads TGTGCCAGCAGCGTCCGACGGGCTGGGGCCAACGTCCTGACTTTC.

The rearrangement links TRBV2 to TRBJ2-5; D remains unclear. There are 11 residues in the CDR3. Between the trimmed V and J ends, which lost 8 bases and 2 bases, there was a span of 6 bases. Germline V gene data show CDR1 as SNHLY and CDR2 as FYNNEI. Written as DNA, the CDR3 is TGTGCCAGCGGTCAGCAAGAGACCCAGTACTTC. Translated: CASGQQETQYF.

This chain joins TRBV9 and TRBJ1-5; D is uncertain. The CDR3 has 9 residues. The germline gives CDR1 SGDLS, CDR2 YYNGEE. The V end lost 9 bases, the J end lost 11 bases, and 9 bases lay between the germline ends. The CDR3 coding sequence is TGTGCCACCAAGAGGGCCCAGCATTTT. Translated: CATKRAQHF.

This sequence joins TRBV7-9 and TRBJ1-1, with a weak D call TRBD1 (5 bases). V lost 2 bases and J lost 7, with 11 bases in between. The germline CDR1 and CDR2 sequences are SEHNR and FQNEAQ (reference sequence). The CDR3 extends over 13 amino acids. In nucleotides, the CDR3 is TGTGCCAGCAGCTTACAGGGTTGGGTTGAAGCTTTCTTT. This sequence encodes CASSLQGWVEAFF.

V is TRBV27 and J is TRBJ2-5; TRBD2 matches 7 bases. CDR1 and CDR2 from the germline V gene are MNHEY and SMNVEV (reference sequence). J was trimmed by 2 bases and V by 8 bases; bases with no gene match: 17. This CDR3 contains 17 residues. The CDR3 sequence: CASSTDGLAVTQETQYF. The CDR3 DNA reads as TGTGCCAGCTCCACAGACGGTCTAGCGGTAACGCAAGAGACCCAGTACTTC.

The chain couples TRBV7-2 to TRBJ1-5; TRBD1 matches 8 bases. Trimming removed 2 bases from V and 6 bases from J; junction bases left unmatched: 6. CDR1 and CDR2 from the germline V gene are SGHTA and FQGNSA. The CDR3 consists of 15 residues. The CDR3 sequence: CASSLSDQGAQPQHF. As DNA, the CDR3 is TGTGCCAGCAGCTTATCTGATCAGGGGGCTCAGCCCCAGCATTTT.

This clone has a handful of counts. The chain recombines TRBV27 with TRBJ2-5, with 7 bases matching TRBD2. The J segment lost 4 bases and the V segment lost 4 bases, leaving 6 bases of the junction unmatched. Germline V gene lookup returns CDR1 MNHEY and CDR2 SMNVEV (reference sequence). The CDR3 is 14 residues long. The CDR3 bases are TGTGCCAGCAGTTACTCGGGAGGAGGAGAGACCCAGTACTTC. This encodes CASSYSGGGETQYF.

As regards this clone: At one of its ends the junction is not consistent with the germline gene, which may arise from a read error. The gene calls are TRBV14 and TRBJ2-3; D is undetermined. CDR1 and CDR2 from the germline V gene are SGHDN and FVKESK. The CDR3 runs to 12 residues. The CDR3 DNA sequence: TGTGCCAGCGGCCACACAAGAGATACGCAGTATTTT. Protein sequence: CASGHTRDTQYF.

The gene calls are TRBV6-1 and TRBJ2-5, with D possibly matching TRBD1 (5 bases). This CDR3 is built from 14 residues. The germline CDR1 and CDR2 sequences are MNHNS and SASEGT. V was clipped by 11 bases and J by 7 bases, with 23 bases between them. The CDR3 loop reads CAQGPRADPGTQYF. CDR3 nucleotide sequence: TGTGCCCAAGGCCCCAGGGCAGACCCGGGGACCCAGTACTTC.

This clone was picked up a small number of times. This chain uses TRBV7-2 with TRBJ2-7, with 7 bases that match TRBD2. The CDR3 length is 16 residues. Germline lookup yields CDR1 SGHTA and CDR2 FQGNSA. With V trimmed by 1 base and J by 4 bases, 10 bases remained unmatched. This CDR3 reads CASSLVGPVAGYEQYF. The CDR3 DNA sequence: TGTGCCAGCAGCTTAGTCGGGCCGGTAGCGGGTTACGAGCAGTACTTC.

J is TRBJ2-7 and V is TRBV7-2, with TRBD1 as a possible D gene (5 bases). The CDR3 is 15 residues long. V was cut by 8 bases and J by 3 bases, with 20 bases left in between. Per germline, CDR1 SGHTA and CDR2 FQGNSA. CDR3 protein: CASGSPGSRDYEQYF. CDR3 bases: TGTGCCAGCGGTTCACCCGGTTCCAGGGACTACGAGCAGTACTTC.